The rows below give T cell receptor beta chains drawn from one sample of a study of regulatory T cells in long-lasting Graves disease. In TCRdb, the multiplex PCR reads were re-called with MiXCR into one record per CDR3 protein. The sample gives about 540,000 distinct CDR3 sequences, about 13% of which show up once; under 10% is in the top ten. The same data also contributed to another study, on T cells in Graves' hyperthyroidism and ophthalmopathy.

This sample comprised peripheral blood mononuclear cells (PBMCs), obtained at new diagnosis, from a patient treated with antithyroid drugs. These TCRs come from a man aged 25-40 years with Graves disease. Both conserved end residues are part of each CDR3. The D gene is left open where the match is weak. Size tells how often a clone was seen (once, few, many) or the class of an expanded clone, and some rows leave it out.

D gene: TRBD1
clone size: many
V gene: TRBV15
J gene: TRBJ2-7
CDR3 protein: CATSRDPGTGNEQYF
CDR3 DNA: TGTGCCACCAGCAGAGATCCGGGGACAGGGAACGAGCAGTACTTC

D gene: .
clone size: many
V gene: TRBV30
J gene: TRBJ1-5
CDR3 protein: CAWSVGGASNQPQHF
CDR3 DNA: TGTGCCTGGAGTGTAGGAGGGGCTAGCAATCAGCCCCAGCATTTT

D gene: TRBD2
clone size: many
V gene: TRBV12-3/TRBV12-4
J gene: TRBJ2-3
CDR3 protein: CASSVLAELADTQYF
CDR3 DNA: TGTGCCAGCAGTGTACTAGCGGAGCTGGCAGATACGCAGTATTTT

D gene: TRBD1
clone size: many
V gene: TRBV10-3
J gene: TRBJ2-5
CDR3 protein: CATLSNRGSQETQYF
CDR3 DNA: TGTGCCACGCTTAGTAACAGGGGAAGCCAAGAGACCCAGTACTTC

D gene: .
clone size: many
V gene: TRBV12-3/TRBV12-4
J gene: TRBJ2-4
CDR3 protein: CASIQGGSTNIQYF
CDR3 DNA: TGTGCCAGCATCCAGGGTGGGTCTACGAACATTCAGTACTTC

D gene: .
clone size: many
V gene: TRBV5-1
J gene: TRBJ2-7
CDR3 protein: CASSLTGGLTYEQYF
CDR3 DNA: TGCGCCAGCAGCTTGACCGGGGGCCTCACCTACGAGCAGTACTTC

D gene: TRBD1
clone size: many
V gene: TRBV12-3/TRBV12-4
J gene: TRBJ2-1
CDR3 protein: CASILDRGPYNEQFF
CDR3 DNA: TGTGCCAGCATCCTTGACAGGGGGCCCTACAATGAGCAGTTCTTC

D gene: .
clone size: many
V gene: TRBV14
J gene: TRBJ2-7
CDR3 protein: CASSPTAREQYF
CDR3 DNA: TGTGCCAGCAGCCCTACGGCGAGAGAGCAGTACTTC

D gene: .
clone size: .
V gene: TRBV20-1
J gene: TRBJ2-7
CDR3 protein: CSAREREPIFYEQYF
CDR3 DNA: TGCAGTGCTAGAGAGCGGGAACCCATTTTCTACGAGCAGTACTTC

D gene: TRBD1
clone size: many
V gene: TRBV11-2
J gene: TRBJ2-3
CDR3 protein: CASSWTGGGTDTQYF
CDR3 DNA: TGTGCCAGCAGCTGGACAGGGGGCGGCACAGATACGCAGTATTTT

D gene: TRBD1
clone size: many
V gene: TRBV29-1
J gene: TRBJ2-3
CDR3 protein: CSATYGTGGTDTQYF
CDR3 DNA: TGCAGCGCAACTTACGGGACAGGGGGGACAGATACGCAGTATTTT

D gene: .
clone size: many
V gene: TRBV10-3
J gene: TRBJ2-3
CDR3 protein: CAISESGGRSTDTQYF
CDR3 DNA: TGTGCCATCAGTGAGTCTGGCGGGCGAAGCACAGATACGCAGTATTTT

D gene: TRBD1
clone size: many
V gene: TRBV20-1
J gene: TRBJ2-7
CDR3 protein: CSAGQGSEQYF
CDR3 DNA: TGCAGTGCTGGACAGGGAAGCGAGCAGTACTTC

D gene: .
clone size: .
V gene: TRBV20-1
J gene: TRBJ2-5
CDR3 protein: CSARRFGVKSGLDETQYF
CDR3 DNA: TGCAGTGCTAGAAGGTTCGGGGTAAAGTCCGGGTTGGACGAGACCCAGTACTTC

D gene: TRBD1
clone size: many
V gene: TRBV5-1
J gene: TRBJ2-7
CDR3 protein: CASARTGSTYEQYF
CDR3 DNA: TGCGCCAGCGCCCGGACAGGGTCAACCTACGAGCAGTACTTC

D gene: TRBD1
clone size: .
V gene: TRBV2
J gene: TRBJ1-1
CDR3 protein: CASNLQGGNTEAFF
CDR3 DNA: TGTGCCAGCAACCTACAGGGGGGGAACACTGAAGCTTTCTTT

D gene: .
clone size: few
V gene: TRBV7-2
J gene: TRBJ2-1
CDR3 protein: CASSLDRRDEQFF
CDR3 DNA: TGTGCCAGCAGCTTAGACAGACGAGATGAGCAGTTCTTC

D gene: .
clone size: many
V gene: TRBV7-9
J gene: TRBJ2-4
CDR3 protein: CASSSLRLAKNIQYF
CDR3 DNA: TGTGCCAGCAGCTCACTTAGGCTAGCCAAAAACATTCAGTACTTC

D gene: .
clone size: many
V gene: TRBV29-1
J gene: TRBJ2-5
CDR3 protein: CSVETVSWTQYF
CDR3 DNA: TGCAGCGTTGAGACAGTTTCGTGGACCCAGTACTTC

D gene: .
clone size: many
V gene: TRBV10-1
J gene: TRBJ2-3
CDR3 protein: CASTDRTDTQYF
CDR3 DNA: TGCGCCAGCACGGACCGCACAGATACGCAGTATTTT

D gene: TRBD1
clone size: many
V gene: TRBV7-9
J gene: TRBJ1-5
CDR3 protein: CASSPGQASNQPQHF
CDR3 DNA: TGTGCCAGCAGTCCCGGACAGGCTTCGAATCAGCCCCAGCATTTT

D gene: .
clone size: many
V gene: TRBV11-3
J gene: TRBJ2-7
CDR3 protein: CASSLGRGNYEQYF
CDR3 DNA: TGTGCCAGCAGCTTAGGGCGGGGAAATTACGAGCAGTACTTC

D gene: .
clone size: .
V gene: TRBV10-3
J gene: TRBJ2-7
CDR3 protein: CAISESKGRGSYEQYF
CDR3 DNA: TGTGCCATCAGTGAGTCGAAAGGACGGGGCTCCTACGAGCAGTACTTC

D gene: .
clone size: many
V gene: TRBV28
J gene: TRBJ2-7
CDR3 protein: CASRVSGYYEQYF
CDR3 DNA: TGTGCCAGCAGAGTGAGCGGATACTACGAGCAGTACTTC

D gene: TRBD2
clone size: few
V gene: TRBV7-6
J gene: TRBJ2-3
CDR3 protein: CASSFPKEGAGGLAVDTQYF
CDR3 DNA: TGTGCCAGCAGCTTCCCCAAGGAGGGGGCCGGCGGACTAGCGGTAGATACGCAGTATTTT

D gene: .
clone size: few
V gene: TRBV5-1
J gene: TRBJ1-5
CDR3 protein: CASSLTGSQPQHF
CDR3 DNA: TGCGCCAGCAGCCTAACAGGATCCCAGCCCCAGCATTTT

D gene: TRBD2
clone size: many
V gene: TRBV20-1
J gene: TRBJ2-3
CDR3 protein: CSAGLAGEDTQYF
CDR3 DNA: TGCAGTGCTGGACTAGCGGGAGAGGATACGCAGTATTTT

D gene: .
clone size: many
V gene: TRBV11-3
J gene: TRBJ2-3
CDR3 protein: CASSFGFETGRDTQYF
CDR3 DNA: TGTGCCAGCAGCTTTGGTTTCGAAACAGGGAGAGATACGCAGTATTTT

D gene: .
clone size: .
V gene: TRBV9
J gene: TRBJ1-5
CDR3 protein: CASSVGEGGNQPQHF
CDR3 DNA: TGTGCCAGCAGCGTAGGGGAGGGGGGGAATCAGCCCCAGCATTTT

D gene: .
clone size: few
V gene: TRBV9
J gene: TRBJ2-5
CDR3 protein: CASGVEPRNQETQYF
CDR3 DNA: TGTGCCAGCGGCGTAGAGCCCCGCAATCAAGAGACCCAGTACTTC

D gene: .
clone size: many
V gene: TRBV12-3/TRBV12-4
J gene: TRBJ2-7
CDR3 protein: CASSPQGVYEQYF
CDR3 DNA: TGTGCCAGCAGCCCACAAGGGGTCTACGAGCAGTACTTC

D gene: TRBD2
clone size: few
V gene: TRBV20-1
J gene: TRBJ2-4
CDR3 protein: CSARDPGLADYF
CDR3 DNA: TGCAGTGCTAGAGACCCCGGACTAGCGGATTACTTC

D gene: .
clone size: many
V gene: TRBV2
J gene: TRBJ2-7
CDR3 protein: CASSPTGDEQYF
CDR3 DNA: TGTGCCAGCAGTCCCACGGGTGACGAGCAGTACTTC

D gene: TRBD2
clone size: .
V gene: TRBV6-1
J gene: TRBJ2-7
CDR3 protein: CASSQREGSYEQYF
CDR3 DNA: TGTGCCAGCAGCCAACGGGAGGGCTCCTACGAGCAGTACTTC

D gene: .
clone size: many
V gene: TRBV14
J gene: TRBJ2-7
CDR3 protein: CASSHSAKQYF
CDR3 DNA: TGTGCCAGCAGCCACTCCGCGAAGCAGTACTTC

D gene: TRBD2
clone size: .
V gene: TRBV7-3
J gene: TRBJ2-2
CDR3 protein: CASTLAGGGTGELFF
CDR3 DNA: TGTGCCAGCACTCTAGCGGGAGGGGGCACCGGGGAGCTGTTTTTT

D gene: .
clone size: many
V gene: TRBV11-2
J gene: TRBJ1-2
CDR3 protein: CASSPGASYGYTF
CDR3 DNA: TGTGCCAGCAGCCCAGGGGCTAGCTATGGCTACACCTTC

D gene: .
clone size: many
V gene: TRBV6-5
J gene: TRBJ2-6
CDR3 protein: CASSYSRGTGANVLTF
CDR3 DNA: TGTGCCAGCAGTTACTCGAGAGGGACCGGGGCCAACGTCCTGACTTTC

D gene: .
clone size: many
V gene: TRBV11-2
J gene: TRBJ2-7
CDR3 protein: CASSSNAGTDPYEQYF
CDR3 DNA: TGTGCCAGCAGCTCCAACGCCGGGACGGACCCCTACGAGCAGTACTTC

D gene: .
clone size: .
V gene: TRBV5-1
J gene: TRBJ2-4
CDR3 protein: CASSSELDIQYF
CDR3 DNA: TGCGCCAGCAGCTCGGAGTTGGACATTCAGTACTTC

D gene: .
clone size: .
V gene: TRBV4-1
J gene: TRBJ1-1
CDR3 protein: CASSQDSLERRGAFF
CDR3 DNA: TGCGCCAGCAGCCAAGATTCCTTGGAACGGCGCGGAGCTTTCTTT

D gene: .
clone size: many
V gene: TRBV12-3/TRBV12-4
J gene: TRBJ2-7
CDR3 protein: CAIGTGFYEQYF
CDR3 DNA: TGTGCCATCGGAACAGGGTTCTACGAGCAGTACTTC

D gene: TRBD1
clone size: .
V gene: TRBV6-2/TRBV6-3
J gene: TRBJ1-5
CDR3 protein: CASRSRGAAQPQHF
CDR3 DNA: TGTGCCAGCAGGTCCAGGGGGGCTGCGCAGCCCCAGCATTTT

D gene: TRBD2
clone size: many
V gene: TRBV7-2
J gene: TRBJ2-3
CDR3 protein: CASSLEGLAGPTDTQYF
CDR3 DNA: TGTGCCAGCAGCTTAGAAGGACTAGCGGGTCCCACAGATACGCAGTATTTT

D gene: TRBD2
clone size: many
V gene: TRBV29-1
J gene: TRBJ2-7
CDR3 protein: CSVRTSGRMEQYF
CDR3 DNA: TGCAGCGTTAGGACTAGCGGGAGAATGGAGCAGTACTTC

D gene: TRBD1
clone size: many
V gene: TRBV6-2/TRBV6-3
J gene: TRBJ2-3
CDR3 protein: CASSRRDRNSIDTQYF
CDR3 DNA: TGTGCCAGCAGCCGCCGGGACAGGAATTCGATTGATACGCAGTATTTT

D gene: .
clone size: .
V gene: TRBV18
J gene: TRBJ1-1
CDR3 protein: CASSPSHERNYEAFF
CDR3 DNA: TGTGCCAGCTCACCTTCTCATGAGAGGAACTATGAAGCTTTCTTT

D gene: .
clone size: .
V gene: TRBV6-1
J gene: TRBJ2-3
CDR3 protein: CASRKTVGVGTDTQYF
CDR3 DNA: TGTGCCAGCAGAAAGACAGTAGGAGTGGGGACAGATACGCAGTATTTT

D gene: TRBD1
clone size: many
V gene: TRBV14
J gene: TRBJ2-1
CDR3 protein: CASRETGSNEQFF
CDR3 DNA: TGTGCCAGCAGGGAGACAGGGAGCAATGAGCAGTTCTTC

D gene: .
clone size: .
V gene: TRBV28
J gene: TRBJ2-7
CDR3 protein: CASSSGKRVSSYEQYF
CDR3 DNA: TGTGCCAGCAGCTCTGGAAAGCGGGTAAGCTCCTACGAGCAGTACTTC

D gene: TRBD1
clone size: few
V gene: TRBV2
J gene: TRBJ1-2
CDR3 protein: CASSEAGGGDYGYTF
CDR3 DNA: TGTGCCAGCAGCGAGGCAGGGGGCGGTGACTATGGCTACACCTTC

D gene: TRBD2
clone size: many
V gene: TRBV2
J gene: TRBJ2-2
CDR3 protein: CASGGGGELFF
CDR3 DNA: TGTGCCAGCGGCGGGGGTGGGGAGCTGTTTTTT

D gene: TRBD2
clone size: .
V gene: TRBV10-2
J gene: TRBJ2-1
CDR3 protein: CASQREGRWNEQFF
CDR3 DNA: TGCGCCAGTCAGCGGGAGGGCCGTTGGAATGAGCAGTTCTTC